The 7 T cell receptor beta chains below were found in one sample sequenced in a study of blood T cell repertoires in COVID-19. Some clones are missing from TCRdb's copy, which holds only in-frame ones; the method was immunoSEQ multiplex PCR. The table records 180,000 or so clones, around 83% of them present only once. Material for sequencing was peripheral blood. The receptors were gathered from a young man with acute or convalescent COVID-19.

The chain carries TRBV5-1 and TRBJ2-7; D perhaps matches TRBD1 (6 bases). Germline values: CDR1 SGHRS, CDR2 YFSETQ. The CDR3 covers 14 residues. V lost 1 base and J 2 bases, leaving 10 bases between the germline ends. In DNA, the CDR3 is TGCGCCAGCAGCTTGTCCCCAGGGGCCTACGAGCAGTACGTC. This codes for CASSLSPGAYEQYV.

About this clone itself: Its ends do not fully match the called genes, so a read error is possible. Other DNA sequences within the sample encode an identical CDR3. CDR3 protein: CASSFAGILNTGELFF. As DNA, the CDR3 is TGCGCCAGCAGTTTCGCCGGGATCCTGAACACCGGGGAGCTGTTTTTT. V usage is TRBV6-5 and J usage is TRBJ2-2, with a tentative D call TRBD2 (5 bases). Germline CDR1 is MNHEY and CDR2 is SVGAGI. CDR3 length: 16 residues.

This rearrangement joins TRBV9 to TRBJ2-1; 9 bases match TRBD1. This CDR3 is 15 amino acids long. V shed 4 bases, J shed 2 bases, and the junction held 4 bases outside the gene matches. The germline gives CDR1 SGDLS, CDR2 YYNGEE. In DNA, the CDR3 is TGTGCCAGCAGCCGACAGGGGGTCGCCTACAATGAGCAGTTCTTC. Translating gives CASSRQGVAYNEQFF.

This clone occurred many times. The V call is TRBV4-1, the J call TRBJ1-3, with a tentative D call TRBD1 (5 bases). V was trimmed by 2 bases and J by 3 bases, leaving 14 bases between them. This CDR3 region has 16 residues. Germline V gene sequence: CDR1 MGHRA, CDR2 YSYEKL. The CDR3 DNA reads as TGCGCCAGCAGCCAAATGGGGGGAAAAGATGGAAACACCATATATTTT. This gives the protein CASSQMGGKDGNTIYF.

The rearrangement uses TRBV2 and TRBJ2-3; D is possibly TRBD1 (5 bases). Looked up from germline, CDR1 is SNHLY and CDR2 is FYNNEI. With 10 bases removed from V and 6 bases from J, the gap between germline ends came to 17 bases. This CDR3 is 13 amino acids long. This CDR3 is CATASPGFDTQYF. The CDR3 nucleotides read TGTGCCACAGCTTCCCCAGGGTTTGATACGCAGTATTTT.

The chain links TRBV3-1 (or the pseudogene TRBV3-2) to TRBJ1-2, with 8 bases fitting TRBD1. This CDR3 comprises 16 residues. Germline CDR1 reads LGHDT; CDR2 reads YNNKEL (reference sequence). V shed 4 bases, J shed 6 bases, and the junction held 13 bases outside the gene matches. The CDR3 coding sequence is TGTGCCAGCAGCCGGGCGGGGCAGGGGGCGAAGAATGGCTACACCTTC. This sequence encodes CASSRAGQGAKNGYTF.

The chain links TRBV7-9 to TRBJ1-2, with 11 bases fitting TRBD1. The CDR3 is 14 residues long. Unmatched junction bases numbered 1, after V lost 1 base and J lost 6 bases. Germline CDR1 reads SEHNR; CDR2 reads FQNEAQ (reference sequence). The CDR3 sequence: CASSLGTGGDGYTF. CDR3 coding DNA: TGTGCCAGCAGCTTAGGGACAGGGGGCGATGGCTACACCTTC.